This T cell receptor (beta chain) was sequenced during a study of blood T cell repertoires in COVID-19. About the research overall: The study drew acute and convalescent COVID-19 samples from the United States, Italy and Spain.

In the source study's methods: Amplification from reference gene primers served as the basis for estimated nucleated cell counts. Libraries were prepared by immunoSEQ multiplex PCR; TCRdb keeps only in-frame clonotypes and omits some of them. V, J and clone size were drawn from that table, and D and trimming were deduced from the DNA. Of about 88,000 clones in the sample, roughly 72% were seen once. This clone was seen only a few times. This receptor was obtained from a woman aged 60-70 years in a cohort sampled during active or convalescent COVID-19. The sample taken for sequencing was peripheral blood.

CDR3 DNA: TGTGCCAGTAGTCTTAATTACAATCAGCCCCAGCATTTT. Residues: CASSLNYNQPQHF. The chain has TRBV19 and TRBJ1-5; D remains ambiguous. This CDR3 is built from 13 residues. The germline gives CDR1 LNHDA, CDR2 SQIVND (reference sequence). Trimming took 5 bases from V and 3 from J, leaving 8 bases between them.